The 29 T cell receptor beta chains in this list originate from one sample, sequenced in a study of cytotoxic CD8 clonotypes in ibrutinib-treated CLL. Measured with immunoSEQ multiplex PCR; TCRdb has only the in-frame clones, and not every one. The data show some 200,000 clones, approximately 68% seen once. This sample comprised PBMCs, obtained after 24 months of ibrutinib treatment. Receptor source: a human donor with chronic lymphocytic leukemia.

The chain links TRBV27 to TRBJ2-5; D might be TRBD2 (6 bases). Between the trimmed V and J ends, which lost 11 bases and 2 bases, there was a span of 21 bases. The germline V gene encodes CDR1 MNHEY and CDR2 SMNVEV (reference sequence). The CDR3 extends over 15 amino acids. The CDR3 reads CAARGKEAGQETQYF. The CDR3 DNA sequence: TGTGCCGCCCGGGGGAAGGAGGCGGGTCAAGAGACCCAGTACTTC.

The chain couples TRBV30 to TRBJ1-1; the D gene is possibly TRBD1 (5 bases). Germline values: CDR1 GTSNPN, CDR2 SVGIG (reference sequence). The V end lost 2 bases, the J end lost 5 bases, and 12 bases lay between the germline ends. The CDR3 runs to 13 residues. CDR3 protein: CAWSPWWGTEAFF. CDR3 bases: TGTGCCTGGAGTCCCTGGTGGGGGACTGAAGCTTTCTTT.

This chain uses TRBV5-1 with TRBJ1-2; D remains ambiguous. Trimming took 4 bases from V and 6 from J, leaving 16 bases between them. The CDR3 has 14 amino acids. CDR1 and CDR2 (germline): SGHRS, YFSETQ. CDR3 amino acids: CASSPVRTADGYTF. DNA of the CDR3: TGCGCCAGCAGCCCCGTGAGGACGGCCGATGGCTACACCTTC.

The genes are TRBV7-9 and TRBJ2-5; D gene unclear. The ends were cut back, 1 base at V and 4 bases at J, with 10 bases in the middle. The CDR3 runs to 14 residues. The germline CDR1 and CDR2 sequences are SEHNR and FQNEAQ (reference sequence). The CDR3 sequence: CASSLVPVGETQYF. The DNA for the CDR3 is TGTGCCAGCAGCTTAGTACCGGTTGGAGAGACCCAGTACTTC.

The chain joins TRBV28 to TRBJ2-7, with 12 positions matching TRBD2. The CDR3 covers 15 residues. Trimming removed 5 bases from V and 4 bases from J; junction bases left unmatched: 6. Germline loops: CDR1 MDHEN, CDR2 SYDVKM. DNA for the CDR3: TGTGCCAGCAGTAAAGGACTAGCGGGACTATACGAGCAGTACTTC. Translated, it gives CASSKGLAGLYEQYF.

The V gene is TRBV27, the J gene TRBJ1-5, with 9 bases matching TRBD1. V dropped 4 bases and J dropped 6; count of bases not matched to a gene: 4. The CDR3 contains 14 residues. CDR1 is MNHEY, CDR2 SMNVEV, per germline (reference sequence). The CDR3 loop is CASSYRQGVQPQHF. The CDR3 DNA reads TGTGCCAGCAGTTATAGACAGGGGGTTCAGCCCCAGCATTTT.

The V call is TRBV9, the J call TRBJ2-5; 10 nucleotides line up with TRBD1. V trimming: 4 bases; J trimming: 5 bases; junction bases outside the gene matches: 11. The germline CDR1 and CDR2 sequences are SGDLS and YYNGEE. The CDR3 covers 16 residues. CDR3 sequence (DNA): TGTGCCAGCAGCAGACCTGGGACAGGGGATGGGGAGACCCAGTACTTC. It specifies CASSRPGTGDGETQYF.

With respect to this clone: Other DNA sequences of this sample code for an identical CDR3. The chain uses TRBV9 and TRBJ2-3; D is uncertain. The ends were cut back, 0 bases at V and 1 base at J, with 9 bases in the middle. Germline CDR1 SGDLS, CDR2 YYNGEE. This CDR3 is 15 amino acids long. In DNA form, the CDR3 reads TGTGCCAGCAGCGTAGAAGGGCGGCGCACAGATACGCAGTATTTT. Translation: CASSVEGRRTDTQYF.

This chain joins TRBV28 and TRBJ1-3; D not certain. This CDR3 comprises 13 residues. The germline V and J ends were trimmed by 8 bases and 4 bases, with 12 bases remaining between them. CDR1 MDHEN and CDR2 SYDVKM come from the germline V gene. The CDR3 sequence: CASGLKAGNTIYF. The CDR3 DNA is TGTGCCAGCGGGTTGAAAGCAGGAAACACCATATATTTT.

In this sample, this clone turned up a few times. The V and J genes are TRBV11-2 and TRBJ1-2, with no clear D. The CDR3 length is 16 residues. Germline loops: CDR1 SGHAT, CDR2 FQNNGV. Deletions cut 4 bases from V and 3 bases from J, with 18 bases between. DNA of the CDR3: TGTGCCAGCAGCTCCTTAAAGACTGTCGGCGACTATGGCTACACCTTC. Translating it yields CASSSLKTVGDYGYTF.

This clone was detected only a few times. The gene calls are TRBV30 and TRBJ1-2; D is perhaps TRBD1 (6 bases). Germline CDR1 and CDR2: GTSNPN and SVGIG (reference sequence). The V gene lost 3 bases and the J gene lost 5 bases, with 10 bases spanning the gap. The CDR3 runs 12 residues. The CDR3 DNA reads as TGTGCCTGGAGACAGGGATGGTATGGCTACACCTTC. Protein product: CAWRQGWYGYTF.

The V and J genes are TRBV7-6 and TRBJ2-1; the match to TRBD2 covers 9 bases. Per the germline V gene, CDR1 is SGHVS and CDR2 is FNYEAQ. The CDR3 contains 16 residues. V shed 5 bases, J shed 3 bases, and the junction held 8 bases outside the gene matches. DNA of the CDR3: TGTGCCAGCAGCAGAATAGCGGGAGATATCTACAATGAGCAGTTCTTC. This sequence encodes CASSRIAGDIYNEQFF.

This sequence joins TRBV5-1 and TRBJ2-6; 12 bases line up with TRBD1. The CDR3 is made up of 19 amino acids. Unmatched junction bases numbered 13, after V lost 7 bases and J lost 2 bases. The germline V gene has CDR1 SGHRS and CDR2 YFSETQ. The CDR3 region is CASLPQPGTGGAGANVLTF. The DNA of the CDR3 is TGCGCCAGCCTTCCCCAGCCAGGGACAGGGGGCGCTGGGGCCAACGTCCTGACTTTC. Full variable domain (missing parts from reference TRBV5-1 and TRBJ2-6): KAGVTQTPRYLIKTRGQQVTLSCSPISGHRSVSWYQQTPGQGLQFLFEYFSETQRNKGNFPGRFSGRQFSNSRSEMNVSTLELGDSALYLCASLPQPGTGGAGANVLTFGAGSRLTVL.

The rearrangement joins TRBV5-4 to TRBJ2-6; D perhaps matches TRBD2 (6 bases). Looked up from germline, CDR1 is SGHNT and CDR2 is YYREEE (reference sequence). Trimming pared 0 bases from V and 2 bases from J, leaving 6 bases between. This CDR3 has 15 amino acids. The CDR3 loop reads CASSLERAGANVLTF. As DNA, the CDR3 is TGTGCCAGCAGCTTGGAGCGGGCTGGGGCCAACGTCCTGACTTTC.

The chain carries TRBV27 and TRBJ1-2; 7 positions match TRBD1. J was trimmed by 8 bases and V by 3 bases; bases with no gene match: 12. CDR3 size: 15 residues. Germline values: CDR1 MNHEY, CDR2 SMNVEV (reference sequence). The DNA of the CDR3 is TGTGCCAGCAGTTTCCGACAGGGCTCGTTCCGGGGCTACACCTTC. Amino acids: CASSFRQGSFRGYTF.

The V gene is TRBV5-1, the J gene TRBJ2-5; 7 bases are shared with TRBD1. J lost 5 bases, V lost 0 bases, and 4 bases had no gene match. This CDR3 comprises 14 residues. The germline V gene encodes CDR1 SGHRS and CDR2 YFSETQ. The CDR3 loop is CASSLGTGAETQYF. The CDR3 nucleotides are TGCGCCAGCAGCTTGGGGACAGGTGCGGAGACCCAGTACTTC.

The chain couples TRBV9 to TRBJ2-1, with 9 bases matching TRBD2. Per germline, CDR1 SGDLS and CDR2 YYNGEE. The CDR3 has 15 amino acids. The V segment lost 3 bases and the J segment 1 base; nucleotides outside the gene matches: 2. CDR3 region: CASSAREGSYNEQFF. The CDR3 nucleotides are TGTGCCAGCAGCGCGCGGGAGGGATCCTACAATGAGCAGTTCTTC.

This clone has a handful of counts. The rearrangement links TRBV30 to TRBJ1-5; D is unclear. CDR3 size: 13 residues. From germline, CDR1 is GTSNPN and CDR2 SVGIG (reference sequence). Deletions cut 0 bases from V and 0 bases from J, with 3 bases between. In DNA form, the CDR3 reads TGTGCCTGGAGTGTCGATAGCAATCAGCCCCAGCATTTT. Amino acid sequence: CAWSVDSNQPQHF. The whole variable domain, filled in from reference TRBV30 and TRBJ1-5, reads SQTIHQWPATLVQPVGSPLSLECTVEGTSNPNLYWYRQAAGRGLQLLFYSVGIGQISSEVPQNLSASRPQDRQFILSSKKLLLSDSGFYLCAWSVDSNQPQHFGDGTRLSIL.

The chain couples TRBV27 to TRBJ1-1; D is undetermined. The germline V gene has CDR1 MNHEY and CDR2 SMNVEV (reference sequence). Between the trimmed V and J ends, which lost 5 bases and 1 base, there was a span of 5 bases. The CDR3 is 12 amino acids. The CDR3 protein is CASSRPNTEAFF. In DNA form, the CDR3 reads TGTGCCAGCAGTCGCCCGAACACTGAAGCTTTCTTT.

The V gene is TRBV7-2, the J gene TRBJ2-7, with D possibly TRBD1 on 6 matching bases. The CDR3 spans 13 residues. V lost 8 bases and J 3 bases, leaving 14 bases between the germline ends. The germline V gene encodes CDR1 SGHTA and CDR2 FQGNSA. The CDR3 DNA sequence: TGTGCCAGCCGAACGACAGGATTCTACGAGCAGTACTTC. Translation gives CASRTTGFYEQYF.

The chain combines TRBV6-5 with TRBJ1-2; D gene uncertain. CDR3 length: 12 amino acids. V was trimmed by 2 bases and J by 5 bases, leaving 6 bases between them. Germline assignment: CDR1 MNHEY and CDR2 SVGAGI. CDR3 residues: CASSYKGYGYTF. DNA for the CDR3: TGTGCCAGCAGTTACAAAGGTTATGGCTACACCTTC.

The genes are TRBV4-2 and TRBJ2-3, with 8 nucleotides matching TRBD2. From germline, CDR1 is LGHNA and CDR2 YNFKEQ. CDR3 length equals 16 residues. The ends lost 5 bases at V and 0 bases at J; junction bases unmatched: 7. CDR3 amino acids: CASSLTSGFSTDTQYF. CDR3 sequence (DNA): TGTGCCAGCAGCTTAACTAGCGGATTTAGCACAGATACGCAGTATTTT.

This clone has only a few counts. The chain uses TRBV6-6 and TRBJ1-2, with D unclear. The germline CDR1 and CDR2 sequences are MNHNY and SVGAGI (reference sequence). The CDR3 covers 13 residues. Trimming stripped 5 bases from V and 4 bases from J, with 11 bases between. The CDR3 protein is CASSPPVVYGYTF. CDR3 DNA sequence: TGTGCCAGCAGTCCCCCGGTGGTCTATGGCTACACCTTC.

The rearrangement joins TRBV29-1 to TRBJ2-5; D may be TRBD1 or TRBD2 (5 bases each). CDR1 and CDR2 (germline): SQVTM, ANQGSEA. V was clipped by 5 bases and J by 1 base, with 11 bases between them. CDR3 length equals 13 residues. The CDR3 bases are TGCAGCGTTTGGGACCTAACCCAAGAGACCCAGTACTTC. Translated, it gives CSVWDLTQETQYF.

This clone was seen a few times. In DNA form, the CDR3 reads TGTGCCTGGAGTCATGGGGACTATGGCTACACCTTC. Translation gives CAWSHGDYGYTF. The chain is built from TRBV30 and TRBJ1-2; unclear D gene. This CDR3 spans 12 amino acids. Trimming left V 2 bases short and J 3 bases short, with 7 bases between. Germline values: CDR1 GTSNPN, CDR2 SVGIG (reference sequence).

The V and J genes are TRBV29-1 and TRBJ1-2, with 10 nucleotides matching TRBD1. The CDR3 runs 12 residues. The germline gives CDR1 SQVTM, CDR2 ANQGSEA. V gave up 7 bases and J gave up 7 bases; unmatched junction bases: 6. In DNA form, the CDR3 reads TGCAGCGGAAAGGACAGGGGGGGTGGCTACACCTTC. This translates into CSGKDRGGGYTF.

The CDR3 sequence is CASSLRGLQIYEQYF. In DNA form, the CDR3 reads TGTGCCAGCAGCCTACGGGGACTACAGATATACGAGCAGTACTTC. The chain couples TRBV7-8 to TRBJ2-7; TRBD2 matches at 7 bases. Trimming at V came to 5 bases and at J to 4 bases, leaving 11 bases not matched to a gene. This CDR3 has 15 amino acids. Germline loops: CDR1 SGHVS, CDR2 FQNEAQ.

The chain links TRBV11-1 to TRBJ2-7; 8 nucleotides match TRBD2. This CDR3 is built from 14 residues. CDR1 and CDR2 (germline): SGHAT, FQDESV (reference sequence). Trimming removed 3 bases from V and 4 bases from J; junction bases left unmatched: 5. This CDR3 is CASSFAGGSYEQYF. The CDR3 DNA reads as TGTGCCAGCAGCTTTGCGGGAGGTTCTTACGAGCAGTACTTC.

The chain recombines TRBV4-1 with TRBJ1-1; TRBD1 might be the D (6 bases). This CDR3 is built from 15 residues. V lost 4 bases and J lost 5, with 17 bases in between. The germline gives CDR1 MGHRA, CDR2 YSYEKL. The CDR3 is CASSPIHRDFTEAFF. DNA of the CDR3: TGCGCCAGCAGCCCAATTCACAGGGATTTTACTGAAGCTTTCTTT.